This T cell receptor (beta chain) was obtained from a study of T cells after posttransplantation cyclophosphamide. Study-wide results and caveats: Recipient CMV seropositivity and CMV reactivation strongly tracked TRB clonality.

The repertoire was sequenced with immunoSEQ multiplex PCR; TCRdb's copy has only in-frame clones and lacks some. Recorded here are about 5,700 clones, none singletons. Cyclophosphamide on days +3 and +4 followed busulfan-fludarabine conditioning and a marrow graft. There are 14 residues in the CDR3. Germline lookup yields CDR1 MNHNS and CDR2 SASEGT. Note on this clone: Its specificity is unknown.

The sequencing here drew on PBMCs, taken after allogeneic stem cell transplant with posttransplant cyclophosphamide. The origin of this receptor is a male patient aged 55 to 69 who received an allogeneic stem cell transplant from a related donor, was CMV-positive, and had no GVHD. Some T cells may be transferred from the graft donor. The chain joins TRBV6-1 to TRBJ2-5; D may be TRBD2 (6 bases). The DNA end is a closer match to TRBJ2-7, so the J assignment may be wrong. The DNA for the CDR3 is TGTGCCAGCAGGATGAGGGAGGAGTCCTACGAGCAGTACTTC. Translated: CASRMREESYEQYF.